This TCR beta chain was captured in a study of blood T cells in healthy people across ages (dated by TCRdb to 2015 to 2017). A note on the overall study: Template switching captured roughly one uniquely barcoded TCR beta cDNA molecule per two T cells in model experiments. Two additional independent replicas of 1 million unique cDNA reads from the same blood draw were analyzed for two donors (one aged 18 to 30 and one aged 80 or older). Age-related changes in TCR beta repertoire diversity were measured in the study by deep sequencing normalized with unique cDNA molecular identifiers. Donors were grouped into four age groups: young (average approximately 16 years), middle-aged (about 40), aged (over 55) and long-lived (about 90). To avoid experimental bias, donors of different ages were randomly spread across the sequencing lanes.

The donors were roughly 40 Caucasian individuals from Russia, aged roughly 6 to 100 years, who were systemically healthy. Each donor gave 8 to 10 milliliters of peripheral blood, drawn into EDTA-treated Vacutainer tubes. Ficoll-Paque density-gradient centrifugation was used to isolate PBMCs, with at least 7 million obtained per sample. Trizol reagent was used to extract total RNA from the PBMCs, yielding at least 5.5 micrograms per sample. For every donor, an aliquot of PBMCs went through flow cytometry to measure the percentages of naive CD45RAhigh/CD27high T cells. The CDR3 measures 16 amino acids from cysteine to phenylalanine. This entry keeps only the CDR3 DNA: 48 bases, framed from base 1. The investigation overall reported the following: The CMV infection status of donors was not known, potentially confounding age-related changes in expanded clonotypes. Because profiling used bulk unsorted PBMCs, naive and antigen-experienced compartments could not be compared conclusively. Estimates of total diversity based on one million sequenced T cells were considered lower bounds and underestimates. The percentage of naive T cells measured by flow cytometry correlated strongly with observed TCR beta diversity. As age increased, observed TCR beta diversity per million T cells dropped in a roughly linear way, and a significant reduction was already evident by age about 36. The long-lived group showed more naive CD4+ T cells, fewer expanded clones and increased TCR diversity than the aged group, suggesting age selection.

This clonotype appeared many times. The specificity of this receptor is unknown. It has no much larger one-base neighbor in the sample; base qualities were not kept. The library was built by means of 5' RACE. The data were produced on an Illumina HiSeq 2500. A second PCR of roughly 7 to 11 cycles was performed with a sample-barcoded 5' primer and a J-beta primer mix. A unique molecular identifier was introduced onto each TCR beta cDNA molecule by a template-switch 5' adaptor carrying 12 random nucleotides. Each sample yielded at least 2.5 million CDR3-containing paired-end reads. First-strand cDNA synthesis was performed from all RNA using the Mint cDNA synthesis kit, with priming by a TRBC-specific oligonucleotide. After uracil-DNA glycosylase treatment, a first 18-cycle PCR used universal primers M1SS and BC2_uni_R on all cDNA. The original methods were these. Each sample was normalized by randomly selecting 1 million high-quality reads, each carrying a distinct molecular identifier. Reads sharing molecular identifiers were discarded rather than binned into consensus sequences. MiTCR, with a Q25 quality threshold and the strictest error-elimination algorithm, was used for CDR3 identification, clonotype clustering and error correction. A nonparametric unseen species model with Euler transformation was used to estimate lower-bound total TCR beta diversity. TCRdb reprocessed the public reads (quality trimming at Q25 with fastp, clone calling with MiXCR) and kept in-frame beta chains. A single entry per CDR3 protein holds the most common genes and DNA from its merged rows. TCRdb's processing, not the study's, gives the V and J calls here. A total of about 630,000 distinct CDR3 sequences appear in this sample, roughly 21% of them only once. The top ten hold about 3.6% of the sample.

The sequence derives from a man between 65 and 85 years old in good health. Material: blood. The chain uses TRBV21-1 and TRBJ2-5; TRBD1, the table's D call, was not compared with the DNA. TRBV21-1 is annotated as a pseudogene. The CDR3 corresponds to CASSKGTGIEFGTQYF. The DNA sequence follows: TGTGCCAGCAGCAAAGGGACAGGGATCGAGTTCGGGACCCAGTACTTC.